These 32 T cell receptor beta chains were sequenced from one sample in a study of blood T cell repertoires in COVID-19 (dated by TCRdb to the early 2020s). The method behind the library was the immunoSEQ multiplex PCR assay. TCRdb provides this immuneACCESS table in a form limited to in-frame rearrangements. Some clones are lacking; in checked studies, under half of them reflect an unresolved V gene, and why the rest are absent is not known. This sample holds a few hundred thousand clones; over 75% were observed only once. 3.5% to 4.5% of the sample is taken by the ten largest. Material: PBMCs or T cells enriched from blood (not recorded which). The receptor source for this set is a man aged 30 to 39 with acute COVID-19.

In nucleotides, the CDR3 is TGTGCCAGCAGTTTCCGTTCCGGGGGAGAAGCTTTCTTT. Translated, it gives CASSFRSGGEAFF. This rearrangement joins TRBV27 to TRBJ1-1; TRBD1 is a possible D gene (5 bases). The CDR3 has 13 residues. V shed 3 bases and J shed 8 bases, with 13 bases lying between them. Per germline, CDR1 MNHEY and CDR2 SMNVEV (reference sequence).

The chain carries TRBV9 and TRBJ1-2; possible D gene TRBD1, 5 bases. Trimming took 6 bases from V and 1 from J, leaving 13 bases between them. This CDR3 has 14 residues. Looked up from germline, CDR1 is SGDLS and CDR2 is YYNGEE. The CDR3 loop is CASTLGVLNYGYTF. For the CDR3, the DNA is TGTGCCAGCACCTTAGGGGTTCTTAACTATGGCTACACCTTC.

The chain is built from TRBV24-1 and TRBJ1-5; perhaps TRBD1 as D (6 bases). The V end lost 5 bases, the J end lost 2 bases, and 12 bases lay between the germline ends. The germline CDR1 and CDR2 sequences are KGHDR and SFDVKD. This CDR3 region has 15 residues. As DNA, the CDR3 is TGTGCCACCAGTGGGAGACAGGACGGCAATCAGCCCCAGCATTTT. It translates to CATSGRQDGNQPQHF.

The CDR3 nucleotides are TGTGCCAGTCGACTCGGCGGGGAGCTGTTTTTT. It translates to CASRLGGELFF. The V gene is TRBV19, the J gene TRBJ2-2; D gene unclear. Germline V gene lookup returns CDR1 LNHDA and CDR2 SQIVND (reference sequence). Trimming cost V 8 bases and J 7 bases, with 8 bases left between them. The CDR3 extends over 11 amino acids.

The rearrangement uses TRBV3-1 (or the pseudogene TRBV3-2) and TRBJ1-2; 7 bases line up with TRBD1. The CDR3 spans 16 residues. The V gene end was trimmed by 0 bases and the J gene end by 4 bases; junction bases not matched to a gene: 8. CDR1 is LGHDT and CDR2 is YNNKEL in the germline V gene (reference sequence). This CDR3 is CASSQERGRGLYGYTF. CDR3 sequence (DNA): TGTGCCAGCAGCCAAGAGAGGGGGCGCGGGCTCTATGGCTACACCTTC.

A few counts support this clone. The chain carries TRBV12-3 or TRBV12-4 and TRBJ1-2; 7 bases are shared with TRBD1. This CDR3 is built from 13 residues. V was clipped by 2 bases and J by 8 bases; unmatched bases: 5. Here the CDR3 reads CASSLQGGRGYTF. The CDR3 DNA sequence: TGTGCCAGCAGTTTACAAGGGGGCAGGGGCTACACCTTC.

V and J are TRBV3-1 (or the pseudogene TRBV3-2) and TRBJ2-7; unclear D gene. Trimming left V 2 bases short and J 6 bases short, with 11 bases between. The CDR3 consists of 13 residues. Germline loops: CDR1 LGHDT, CDR2 YNNKEL (reference sequence). CDR3 region: CASSQQISFEQYF. DNA for the CDR3: TGTGCCAGCAGCCAACAAATAAGCTTCGAGCAGTACTTC.

The CDR3 loop reads CASSQGGVLDTQYF. CDR3 coding DNA: TGTGCCAGCAGCCAAGGCGGGGTCTTAGATACGCAGTATTTT. V usage is TRBV3-1 (or the pseudogene TRBV3-2) and J usage is TRBJ2-3; TRBD2 might be the D (6 bases). The V gene lost 1 base and the J gene lost 5 bases, with 10 bases spanning the gap. Germline values: CDR1 LGHDT, CDR2 YNNKEL (reference sequence). The CDR3 runs 14 residues.

The chain carries TRBV5-6 and TRBJ1-3, with D possibly matching TRBD1 (5 bases). CDR1 SGHDT and CDR2 YYEEEE come from the germline V gene. The V end lost 3 bases, the J end lost 0 bases, and 16 bases lay between the germline ends. The CDR3 extends over 17 amino acids. The CDR3 spells CASSYRAPGGSGNTIYF. DNA of the CDR3: TGTGCCAGCAGCTACCGAGCCCCGGGGGGCTCTGGAAACACCATATATTTT.

The chain is built from TRBV29-1 and TRBJ2-2; 8 bases map to TRBD1. The CDR3 spans 12 residues. J gave up 10 bases and V 2 bases, and 3 bases lay outside the gene matches. Per germline, CDR1 SQVTM and CDR2 ANQGSEA. For the CDR3, the DNA is TGCAGCGTTGAACAGGGGGCGAAGGAGCTGTTTTTT. It specifies CSVEQGAKELFF.

The chain links TRBV29-1 to TRBJ1-3; 10 bases map to TRBD1. The germline CDR1 and CDR2 sequences are SQVTM and ANQGSEA. V shed 7 bases, J shed 4 bases, and the junction held 7 bases outside the gene matches. There are 14 residues in the CDR3. CDR3 amino acids: CSAVGTGAGNTIYF. The CDR3 region has the DNA TGCAGCGCCGTTGGGACAGGGGCAGGAAACACCATATATTTT.

This chain connects TRBV20-1 to TRBJ2-1; the match to TRBD2 covers 9 bases. Germline V gene data show CDR1 as DFQATT and CDR2 as SNEGSKA (reference sequence). V lost 3 bases and J lost 4; bases outside the gene matches: 4. This CDR3 has 14 amino acids. The CDR3 spells CSASSSGGYNEQFF. In nucleotides, the CDR3 is TGCAGTGCTAGTAGCAGCGGGGGGTACAATGAGCAGTTCTTC.

J is TRBJ2-7 and V is TRBV7-9; no reliable D call. Trimming left V 1 base short and J 2 bases short, with 9 bases between. The CDR3 consists of 14 residues. Germline V gene sequence: CDR1 SEHNR, CDR2 FQNEAQ (reference sequence). The CDR3 DNA is TGTGCCAGCAGCTTAGTCTATCCCCCCTACGAGCAGTACTTC. Translated: CASSLVYPPYEQYF.

The chain recombines TRBV24-1 with TRBJ2-1; 10 bases agree with TRBD2. J gave up 10 bases and V 1 base, and 9 bases lay outside the gene matches. The CDR3 contains 16 residues. Germline loops: CDR1 KGHDR, CDR2 SFDVKD. The CDR3 is CATSDFNLAGAREQFF. CDR3 DNA: TGTGCCACCAGTGATTTTAACCTAGCGGGGGCACGGGAGCAGTTCTTC.

This clone was picked up many times. J is TRBJ2-7 and V is TRBV28; D is ambiguous. The V end lost 4 bases, the J end lost 0 bases, and 19 bases lay between the germline ends. The length of the CDR3 is 17 residues. Germline CDR1 reads MDHEN; CDR2 reads SYDVKM. CDR3 sequence (DNA): TGTGCCAGCAGTTCACTGGTAGACATAGACATCTCCTACGAGCAGTACTTC. Translation gives CASSSLVDIDISYEQYF.

About this clone: This sample includes further DNA sequences coding for the same CDR3. V gene TRBV24-1 combines with J gene TRBJ1-4, with D unclear. Trimming shortened V by 3 bases and J by 0 bases, and 4 bases separated the two germline ends. This CDR3 region has 14 residues. In germline, CDR1 is KGHDR, CDR2 SFDVKD. CDR3 residues: CATSDRSTNEKLFF. Here the CDR3 DNA reads TGTGCCACCAGTGATCGGTCAACTAATGAAAAACTGTTTTTT.

This CDR3 reads CASSVTGGDYEQYF. CDR3 nucleotide sequence: TGTGCCAGCAGCGTTACAGGGGGCGACTACGAGCAGTACTTC. The chain combines TRBV6-5 with TRBJ2-7, with TRBD1 matching over 9 bases. This CDR3 has 14 amino acids. V was clipped by 6 bases and J by 3 bases; unmatched bases: 6. CDR1 is MNHEY and CDR2 is SVGAGI in the germline V gene.

The chain carries TRBV11-2 and TRBJ2-1, with TRBD2 identical over 11 bases. After removal of 5 bases from V and 5 bases from J, the junction contained 11 bases not matched to a gene. Germline assignment: CDR1 SGHAT and CDR2 FQNNGV. The CDR3 length is 17 residues. Here the CDR3 reads CASSVTSGGLLNNEQFF. CDR3 bases: TGTGCCAGCAGCGTTACTAGCGGGGGCCTACTAAACAATGAGCAGTTCTTC.

The chain employs TRBV6-5 and TRBJ1-4; 8 bases map to TRBD1. CDR3 length: 15 residues. The V gene end was trimmed by 6 bases and the J gene end by 7 bases; junction bases not matched to a gene: 10. Germline lookup yields CDR1 MNHEY and CDR2 SVGAGI. This CDR3 is CASSINSGGAEKLFF. In DNA, the CDR3 is TGTGCCAGCAGCATAAATTCAGGGGGCGCTGAAAAACTGTTTTTT.

V usage is TRBV7-6 and J usage is TRBJ1-5; D remains unclear. Trimming pared 2 bases from V and 0 bases from J, leaving 17 bases between. This CDR3 comprises 18 residues. Per the germline V gene, CDR1 is SGHVS and CDR2 is FNYEAQ. The CDR3 is CASSLKHRDSISNQPQHF. The CDR3 DNA is TGTGCCAGCAGCTTAAAGCACCGGGATAGTATTAGCAATCAGCCCCAGCATTTT.

The J gene is TRBJ1-1, the V gene TRBV9; D ambiguous. V was clipped by 4 bases and J by 1 base, with 14 bases between them. The germline gives CDR1 SGDLS, CDR2 YYNGEE. CDR3 size: 15 residues. In DNA, the CDR3 is TGTGCCAGCAGCTTCACCGATGGGAGGAACACTGAAGCTTTCTTT. It is translated as CASSFTDGRNTEAFF.

V usage is TRBV6-5 and J usage is TRBJ2-3, with D unresolved. CDR1 and CDR2 from the germline V gene are MNHEY and SVGAGI. V was trimmed by 0 bases and J by 1 base, leaving 11 bases between them. The CDR3 extends over 16 amino acids. The CDR3 nucleotides read TGTGCCAGCAGTTACTCAGACTCACTTGGCACAGATACGCAGTATTTT. The encoded protein is CASSYSDSLGTDTQYF.

The gene calls are TRBV11-2 and TRBJ2-3; D not resolved. The length of the CDR3 is 12 residues. Per germline, CDR1 SGHAT and CDR2 FQNNGV. V was shortened by 5 bases and J by 2 bases, with 5 bases between the two germline ends. This CDR3 is CASSTYTDTQYF. The DNA of the CDR3 is TGTGCCAGCAGCACTTACACAGATACGCAGTATTTT.

The J gene is TRBJ2-2, the V gene TRBV10-3; 10 nucleotides match TRBD2. Germline V gene lookup returns CDR1 ENHRY and CDR2 SYGVKD. This CDR3 region has 17 residues. Trimming took 6 bases from V and 0 from J; bases not matched to a gene: 7. CDR3 amino acids: CAISSGTSDPNTGELFF. In DNA form, the CDR3 reads TGTGCCATCAGCTCCGGGACTAGCGATCCGAACACCGGGGAGCTGTTTTTT.

This clone appeared a single time. The J gene is TRBJ1-5, the V gene TRBV28, with 9 bases matching TRBD1. The CDR3 totals 18 residues. The J segment lost 0 bases and the V segment lost 4 bases, leaving 10 bases of the junction unmatched. In germline, CDR1 is MDHEN, CDR2 SYDVKM. The CDR3 sequence is CASSSRQGGVHSNQPQHF. DNA for the CDR3: TGTGCCAGCAGTTCAAGACAGGGGGGGGTACATAGCAATCAGCCCCAGCATTTT.

The V and J genes are TRBV9 and TRBJ1-2; 10 bases are a match to TRBD1. This CDR3 has 16 residues. CDR1 and CDR2 from the germline V gene are SGDLS and YYNGEE. V lost 3 bases and J lost 2; bases outside the gene matches: 7. CDR3 sequence (DNA): TGTGCCAGCAGCGCAGCCGGGACAGGGGTCAACTATGGCTACACCTTC. Its translation is CASSAAGTGVNYGYTF.

CDR3 nucleotides: TGCGCCAGCAGCCAAGGGACAGGGGGCCAGCCCCAGCATTTT. It yields the protein CASSQGTGGQPQHF. The rearrangement links TRBV4-1 to TRBJ1-5, with TRBD1 matching 11 bases. The CDR3 sequence is 14 residues long. Trimming cost V 1 base and J 7 bases; bases outside gene matches: 0. Germline loops: CDR1 MGHRA, CDR2 YSYEKL.

This clone is classed as medium-sized. CDR3 coding DNA: TGCGCCAGCAGTGAGGTGTCCGAGAATGAGCAGTTCTTC. Protein: CASSEVSENEQFF. V gene TRBV10-1 combines with J gene TRBJ2-1; D gene uncertain. Trimming removed 2 bases from V and 7 bases from J, with 9 bases in between. Looked up from germline, CDR1 is WNHNN and CDR2 is SYGVQD (reference sequence). The CDR3 covers 13 residues.

The sample holds many counts of this clone. This sequence joins TRBV5-5 and TRBJ1-5; the D is unclear. Germline V gives CDR1 SGHKS, CDR2 YYEKEE (reference sequence). Trimming stripped 0 bases from V and 2 bases from J, with 6 bases between. This CDR3 is 14 amino acids long. CDR3 residues: CASSLGSGNQPQHF. The CDR3 DNA is TGTGCCAGCAGCTTGGGCTCGGGCAATCAGCCCCAGCATTTT.

CDR3 residues: CASSRDSPAEAFF. The CDR3 DNA reads TGCGCCAGCAGCCGCGACAGTCCCGCGGAAGCTTTCTTT. This chain joins TRBV5-1 and TRBJ1-1, with a weak D call TRBD1 (5 bases). The CDR3 contains 13 residues. CDR1 and CDR2 (germline): SGHRS, YFSETQ. V was cut by 4 bases and J by 8 bases, with 15 bases left in between.

This chain uses TRBV4-1 with TRBJ2-7; D gene uncertain. The length of the CDR3 is 14 residues. Trimming shortened V by 0 bases and J by 5 bases, and 11 bases separated the two germline ends. Germline loops: CDR1 MGHRA, CDR2 YSYEKL. The CDR3 DNA sequence: TGCGCCAGCAGCCAAGATTTTTGGCCGAACGAGCAGTACTTC. Protein: CASSQDFWPNEQYF.

The chain is built from TRBV9 and TRBJ2-1, with 9 nucleotides matching TRBD2. The CDR3 is made up of 15 amino acids. J gave up 6 bases and V 3 bases, and 7 bases lay outside the gene matches. In germline, CDR1 is SGDLS, CDR2 YYNGEE. CDR3 nucleotides: TGTGCCAGCAGCGCCCCGGGACTAGCATTCAATGAGCAGTTCTTC. It specifies CASSAPGLAFNEQFF.